This TCR beta chain was found in a study of T cell repertoires in cytomegalovirus infection. Study context: Peptides in the study included HLA-C-restricted and HLA-B-restricted CMV epitopes. Public TCR beta signatures marked donors with CMV infection and the matching HLA.

In regard to this clonotype: The antigen is undetermined.

The germline V gene encodes CDR1 LNHNV and CDR2 YYDKDF (reference sequence). Losses at the gene ends were 5 bases for V and 3 bases for J; bases not matched to a gene: 3. The CDR3 extends over 13 amino acids. TCRdb re-derived calls from the reads in MiXCR, one entry per CDR3 protein. Here the sample spans 300,000 to 400,000 distinct CDR3 sequences, 29% being singletons. Overall study findings and caveats: HLA-C-restricted, CMV-specific TCR beta clonotypes were dominant ex vivo. Summed frequency of public TCR beta families distinguished CMV carriers with the relevant HLA.

This specimen consisted of cultured PBMCs, obtained from culture after CMV antigen stimulation. The TCR was taken from a human donor in good health (CMV status not recorded). Some clones in this sample may be carry-over from other donors' samples. The chain combines TRBV15 with TRBJ2-7; 8 positions agree with TRBD1. CDR3 protein: CATSGTGVYEQYF. CDR3 DNA: TGTGCCACCAGCGGGACAGGAGTCTACGAGCAGTACTTC.